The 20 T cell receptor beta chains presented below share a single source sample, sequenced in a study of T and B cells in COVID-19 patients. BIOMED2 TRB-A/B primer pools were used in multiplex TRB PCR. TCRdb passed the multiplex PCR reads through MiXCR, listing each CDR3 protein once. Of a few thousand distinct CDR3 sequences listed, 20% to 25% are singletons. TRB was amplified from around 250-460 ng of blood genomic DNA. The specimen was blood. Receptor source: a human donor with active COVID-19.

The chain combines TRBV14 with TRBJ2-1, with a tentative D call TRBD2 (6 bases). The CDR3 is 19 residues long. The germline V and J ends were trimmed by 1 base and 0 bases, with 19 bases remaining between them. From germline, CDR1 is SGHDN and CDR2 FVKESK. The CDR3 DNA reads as TGTGCCAGCAGCCAAGCGGGATTCAGAGCCGGGAGCTCCTACAATGAGCAGTTCTTC. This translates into CASSQAGFRAGSSYNEQFF.

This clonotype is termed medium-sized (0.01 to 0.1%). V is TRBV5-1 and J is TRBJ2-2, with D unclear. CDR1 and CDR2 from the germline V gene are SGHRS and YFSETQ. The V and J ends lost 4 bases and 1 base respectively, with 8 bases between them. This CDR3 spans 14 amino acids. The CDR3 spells CASSQSKNTGELFF. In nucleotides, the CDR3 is TGCGCCAGCAGCCAGAGCAAGAACACCGGGGAGCTGTTTTTT.

The CDR3 nucleotides are TGCGCCAGCAGTGGGGCAGGGGGAATTGAAAAACTGTTTTTT. This sequence encodes CASSGAGGIEKLFF. The J gene is TRBJ1-4, the V gene TRBV10-2; TRBD1 aligns across 7 bases. The V and J ends lost 4 bases and 7 bases, in that order; junction bases with no gene match: 6. The germline CDR1 and CDR2 sequences are WSHSY and SAAADI. The CDR3 contains 14 residues.

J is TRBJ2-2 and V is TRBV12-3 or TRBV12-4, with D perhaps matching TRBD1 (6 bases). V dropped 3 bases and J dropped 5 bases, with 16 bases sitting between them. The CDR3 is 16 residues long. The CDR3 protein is CASSFGGGLGTGELFF. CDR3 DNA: TGTGCCAGCAGTTTTGGGGGCGGGTTGGGGACCGGGGAGCTGTTTTTT.

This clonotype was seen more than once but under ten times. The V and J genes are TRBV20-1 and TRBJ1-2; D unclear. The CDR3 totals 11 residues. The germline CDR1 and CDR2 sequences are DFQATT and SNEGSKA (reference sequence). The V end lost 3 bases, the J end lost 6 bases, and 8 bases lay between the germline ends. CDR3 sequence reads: CSARGIDGYTF. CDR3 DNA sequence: TGCAGTGCTAGGGGCATCGATGGCTACACCTTC.

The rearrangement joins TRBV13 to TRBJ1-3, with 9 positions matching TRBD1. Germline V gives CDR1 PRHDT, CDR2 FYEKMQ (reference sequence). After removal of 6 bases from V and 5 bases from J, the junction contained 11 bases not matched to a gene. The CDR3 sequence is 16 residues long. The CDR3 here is CASSFWQQGARNTIYF. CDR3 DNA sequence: TGTGCCAGCAGTTTCTGGCAACAGGGGGCTAGAAACACCATATATTTT.

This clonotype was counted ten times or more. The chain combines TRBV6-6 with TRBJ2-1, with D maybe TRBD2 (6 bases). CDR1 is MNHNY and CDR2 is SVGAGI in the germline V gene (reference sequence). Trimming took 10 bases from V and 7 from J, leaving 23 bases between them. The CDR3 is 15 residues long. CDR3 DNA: TGTGCCACTGCGGACGGGAGAGGGTTCGGGAATGAGCAGTTCTTC. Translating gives CATADGRGFGNEQFF.

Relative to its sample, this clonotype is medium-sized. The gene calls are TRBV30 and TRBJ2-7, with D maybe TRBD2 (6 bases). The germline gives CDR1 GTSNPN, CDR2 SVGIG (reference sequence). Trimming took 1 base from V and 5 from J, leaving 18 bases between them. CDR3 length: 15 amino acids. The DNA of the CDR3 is TGTGCCTGGAGTGCACCCGGGGGACCCTACGACGAGCAGTACTTC. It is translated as CAWSAPGGPYDEQYF.

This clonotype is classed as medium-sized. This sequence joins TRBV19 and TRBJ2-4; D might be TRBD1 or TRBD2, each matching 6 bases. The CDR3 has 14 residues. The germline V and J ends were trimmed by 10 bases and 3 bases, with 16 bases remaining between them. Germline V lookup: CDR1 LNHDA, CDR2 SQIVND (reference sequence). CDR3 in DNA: TGTGCCACGGGAGCAGGGGTGGGCAAAAACATTCAGTACTTC. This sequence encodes CATGAGVGKNIQYF. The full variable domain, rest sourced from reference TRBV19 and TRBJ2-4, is DGGITQSPKYLFRKEGQNVTLSCEQNLNHDAMYWYRQDPGQGLRLIYYSQIVNDFQKGDIAEGYSVSREKKESFPLTVTSAQKNPTAFYLCATGAGVGKNIQYFGAGTRLSVL.

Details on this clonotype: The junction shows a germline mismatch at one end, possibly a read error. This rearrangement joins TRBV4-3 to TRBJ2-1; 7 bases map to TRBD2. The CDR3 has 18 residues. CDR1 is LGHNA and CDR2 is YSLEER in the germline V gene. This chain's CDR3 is CASSQEVLGGSFYNEQFF. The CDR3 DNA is TGTGCCAGCAGCCAAGAAGTCTTGGGGGGGTCCTTTTACAATGAGCAGTTCTTC.

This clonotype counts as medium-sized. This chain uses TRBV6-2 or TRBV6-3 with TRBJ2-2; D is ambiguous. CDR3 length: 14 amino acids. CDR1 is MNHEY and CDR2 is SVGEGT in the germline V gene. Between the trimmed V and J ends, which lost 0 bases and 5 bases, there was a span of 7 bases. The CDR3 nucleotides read TGTGCCAGCAGTTACTCGACCAGAACCGGGGAGCTGTTTTTT. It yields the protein CASSYSTRTGELFF.

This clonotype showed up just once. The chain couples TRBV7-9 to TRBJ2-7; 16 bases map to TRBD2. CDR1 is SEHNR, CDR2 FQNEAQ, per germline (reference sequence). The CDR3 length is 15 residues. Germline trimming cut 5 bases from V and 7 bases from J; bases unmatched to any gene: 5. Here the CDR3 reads CASSPGGLAGGEQYF. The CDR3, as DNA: TGTGCCAGCAGCCCGGGGGGACTAGCGGGAGGGGAGCAGTACTTC.

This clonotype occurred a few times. In DNA form, the CDR3 reads TGTGCCAGCACCGTACAGGTCGACTCTGGAAACACCATATATTTT. Residues: CASTVQVDSGNTIYF. The chain links TRBV6-1 to TRBJ1-3; a weak D match, TRBD1 (5 bases). With 7 bases removed from V and 0 bases from J, the gap between germline ends came to 13 bases. Germline values: CDR1 MNHNS, CDR2 SASEGT. The length of the CDR3 is 15 residues.

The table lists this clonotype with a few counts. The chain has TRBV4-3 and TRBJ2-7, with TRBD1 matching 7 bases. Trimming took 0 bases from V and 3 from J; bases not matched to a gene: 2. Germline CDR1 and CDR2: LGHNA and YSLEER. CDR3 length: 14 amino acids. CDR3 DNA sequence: TGCGCCAGCAGCCAAGATAGACAGGGCTACGAGCAGTACTTC. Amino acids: CASSQDRQGYEQYF.

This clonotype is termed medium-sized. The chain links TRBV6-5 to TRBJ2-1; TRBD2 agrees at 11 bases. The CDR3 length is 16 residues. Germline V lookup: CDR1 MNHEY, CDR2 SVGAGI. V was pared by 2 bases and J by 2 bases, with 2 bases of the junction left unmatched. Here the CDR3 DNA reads TGTGCCAGCAGTTACCAGGGACTAGCGGCCTACAATGAGCAGTTCTTC. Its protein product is CASSYQGLAAYNEQFF.

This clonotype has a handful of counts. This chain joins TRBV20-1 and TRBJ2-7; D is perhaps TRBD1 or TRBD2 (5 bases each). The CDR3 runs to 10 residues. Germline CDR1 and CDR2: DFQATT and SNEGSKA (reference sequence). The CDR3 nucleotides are TGCATCGGGCAGGGAGACGAGCAGTACTTC. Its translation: CIGQGDEQYF.

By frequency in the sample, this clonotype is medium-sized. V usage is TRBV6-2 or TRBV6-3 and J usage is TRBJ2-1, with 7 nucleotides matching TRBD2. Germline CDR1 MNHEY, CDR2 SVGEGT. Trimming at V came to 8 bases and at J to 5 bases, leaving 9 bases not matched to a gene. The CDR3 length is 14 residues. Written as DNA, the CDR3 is TGTGCCAGCGGGAGGGTACTCTTCCACAATGAGCAGTTCTTC. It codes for CASGRVLFHNEQFF.

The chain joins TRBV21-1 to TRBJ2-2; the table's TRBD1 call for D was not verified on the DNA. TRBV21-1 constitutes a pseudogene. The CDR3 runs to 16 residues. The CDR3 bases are TGTGCCAGCAGCAACCGGGACAGGGGCCCCACCGGGGAGCTGTTTTTT. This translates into CASSNRDRGPTGELFF.

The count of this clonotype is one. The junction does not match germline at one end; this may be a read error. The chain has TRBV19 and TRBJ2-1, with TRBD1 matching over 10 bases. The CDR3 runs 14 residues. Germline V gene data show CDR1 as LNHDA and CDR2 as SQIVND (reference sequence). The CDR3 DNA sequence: TGTGCCAGTAGTCGGGACAGGGGCTTCGATGAGCAGTTTTTC. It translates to CASSRDRGFDEQFF.

The CDR3 reads CASSKGAGGVNEQYF. Here the CDR3 DNA reads TGTGCCAGCAGCAAAGGGGCGGGAGGTGTCAACGAGCAGTACTTC. This rearrangement joins TRBV21-1 to TRBJ2-7; the DNA was not used to check the table's D call, TRBD2. TRBV21-1 is listed as a pseudogene. This CDR3 region has 15 residues.